Presented here are 7 T cell receptor beta chains from one specimen sequenced in a study of cytomegalovirus exposure and HLA in healthy donors. PCR amplification relied on 60 Vbeta primers (plus 13 Jbeta primers). Repertoires were generated with immunoSEQ multiplex PCR, while TCRdb's copy carries only in-frame clones and drops some. Here the sample table reports approximately 70,000 clones. The sample consisted of PBMCs. The source is a female donor in good health and CMV-seropositive.

The chain combines TRBV9 with TRBJ2-5, with D maybe TRBD2 (6 bases). The CDR3 consists of 15 residues. V dropped 0 bases and J dropped 1 base, with 10 bases sitting between them. Germline loops: CDR1 SGDLS, CDR2 YYNGEE. The CDR3 here is CASSVGRDFQETQYF. The CDR3 DNA follows: TGTGCCAGCAGCGTAGGCCGGGACTTCCAAGAGACCCAGTACTTC. Combining the CDR3 with reference TRBV9 and TRBJ2-5 gives the whole variable domain DSGVTQTPKHLITATGQRVTLRCSPRSGDLSVYWYQQSLDQGLQFLIQYYNGEERAKGNILERFSAQQFPDLHSELNLSSLELGDSALYFCASSVGRDFQETQYFGPGTRLLVL.

The rearrangement uses TRBV6-1 and TRBJ2-4, with D possibly being TRBD1 (6 bases). This CDR3 has 14 residues. From germline, CDR1 is MNHNS and CDR2 SASEGT. Trimming pared 1 base from V and 7 bases from J, leaving 11 bases between. Here the CDR3 DNA reads TGTGCCAGCAGTGAAGACAGGGTTTTTAACATTCAGTACTTC. Protein sequence: CASSEDRVFNIQYF.

The V gene is TRBV6-6, the J gene TRBJ1-1; no reliable D call. CDR1 and CDR2 (germline): MNHNY, SVGAGI (reference sequence). The V and J ends lost 0 bases and 5 bases respectively, with 10 bases between them. The CDR3 totals 14 residues. This chain's CDR3 is CASSYSKLETEAFF. CDR3 DNA sequence: TGTGCCAGCAGTTACTCGAAGTTGGAGACTGAAGCTTTCTTT.

This chain links TRBV28 with TRBJ2-7; 7 bases are shared with TRBD1. Germline V lookup: CDR1 MDHEN, CDR2 SYDVKM. This CDR3 is 14 amino acids long. Losses at the gene ends were 6 bases for V and 6 bases for J; bases not matched to a gene: 11. CDR3 nucleotides: TGTGCCAGCAGGCCCCGAGGGACAGCCATCGAGCAGTACTTC. This encodes CASRPRGTAIEQYF.

The chain uses TRBV9 and TRBJ1-2, with TRBD1 matching over 10 bases. V lost 3 bases, J lost 8 bases, and 7 bases stayed unmatched. Germline loops: CDR1 SGDLS, CDR2 YYNGEE. The CDR3 totals 14 residues. The chain's CDR3 is CASSAGQGPAGYTF. The CDR3 DNA sequence: TGTGCCAGCAGCGCGGGACAGGGGCCTGCCGGCTACACCTTC.

The rearrangement uses TRBV6-5 and TRBJ2-3, with 10 bases that match TRBD2. The CDR3 has 16 residues. With 4 bases clipped from V and 7 bases from J, the junction kept 11 bases outside the gene matches. Germline CDR1 is MNHEY and CDR2 is SVGAGI. In DNA, the CDR3 is TGTGCCAGCAGTTTGTCAAGCGGGGGGGCCTGGAATACGCAGTATTTT. This translates into CASSLSSGGAWNTQYF.

V and J are TRBV4-1 and TRBJ2-5, with a possible D match to TRBD2 (5 bases). Germline V gene data show CDR1 as MGHRA and CDR2 as YSYEKL. V shed 4 bases and J shed 5 bases, with 14 bases lying between them. There are 14 residues in the CDR3. CDR3 amino acids: CASSPARGTETQYF. The CDR3 bases are TGCGCCAGCAGCCCAGCACGGGGTACTGAGACCCAGTACTTC.